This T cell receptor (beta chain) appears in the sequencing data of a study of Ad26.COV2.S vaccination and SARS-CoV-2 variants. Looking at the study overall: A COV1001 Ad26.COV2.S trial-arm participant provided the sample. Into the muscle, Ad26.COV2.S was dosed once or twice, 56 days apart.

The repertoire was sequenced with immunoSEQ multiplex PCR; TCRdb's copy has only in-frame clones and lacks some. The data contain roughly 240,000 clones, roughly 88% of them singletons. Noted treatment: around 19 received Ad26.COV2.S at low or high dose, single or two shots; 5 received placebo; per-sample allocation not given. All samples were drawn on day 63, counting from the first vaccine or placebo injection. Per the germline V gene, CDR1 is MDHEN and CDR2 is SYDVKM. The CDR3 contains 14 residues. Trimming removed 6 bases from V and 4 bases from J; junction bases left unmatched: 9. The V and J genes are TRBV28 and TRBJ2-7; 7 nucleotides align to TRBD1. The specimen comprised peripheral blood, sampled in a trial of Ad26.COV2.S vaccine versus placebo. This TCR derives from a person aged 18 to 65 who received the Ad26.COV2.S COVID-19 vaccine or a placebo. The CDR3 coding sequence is TGTGCCAGCAGGGGGCTGGACAGGAGGTACGAGCAGTACTTC. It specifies CASRGLDRRYEQYF.